Described below is a single T cell receptor beta chain sequence and its context. Its specificity is not known. This sample was included in a study of CD8+ T cells in alopecia areata. In each case, RNA was isolated and then reverse transcribed into cDNA as the sequencing template. The data were produced by immunoSEQ multiplex PCR, yet TCRdb's version contains in-frame clones alone and is incomplete. Among some 190,000 clones, about 51% were seen once, and the ten largest hold over 9%. Broader study findings: Alphabeta T cells residing in normal skin are also sequenced in scalp samples.

Noted treatment: oral pan-JAK inhibitor, 5-10 mg twice daily. The CDR3 loop spans 13 amino acids. Germline loops: CDR1 SGHTA, CDR2 FQGNSA. V gave up 0 bases and J gave up 7 bases, with 7 bases separating them. This TCR derives from a human donor with alopecia areata. This chain connects TRBV7-2 to TRBJ1-5; D uncertain. This material consisted of CD8+ T cells sorted from blood, taken around week 53, from a patient treated with tofacitinib. CDR3 bases: TGTGCCAGCAGCTTAGCGGATCAGCAGCCCCAGCATTTT. It translates to CASSLADQQPQHF.